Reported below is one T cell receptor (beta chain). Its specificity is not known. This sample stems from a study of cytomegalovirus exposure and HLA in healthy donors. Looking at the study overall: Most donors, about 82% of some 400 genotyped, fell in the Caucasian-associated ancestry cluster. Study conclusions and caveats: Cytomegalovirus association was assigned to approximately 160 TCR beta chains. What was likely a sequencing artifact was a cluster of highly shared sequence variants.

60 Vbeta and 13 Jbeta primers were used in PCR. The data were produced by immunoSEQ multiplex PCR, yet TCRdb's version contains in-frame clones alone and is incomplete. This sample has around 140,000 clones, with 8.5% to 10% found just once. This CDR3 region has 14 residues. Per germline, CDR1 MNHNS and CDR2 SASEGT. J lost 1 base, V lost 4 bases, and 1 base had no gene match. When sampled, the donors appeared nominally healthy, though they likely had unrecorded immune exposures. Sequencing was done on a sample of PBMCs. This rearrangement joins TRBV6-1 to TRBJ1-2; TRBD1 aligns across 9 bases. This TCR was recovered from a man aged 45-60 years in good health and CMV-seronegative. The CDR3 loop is CASSGTGVNYGYTF. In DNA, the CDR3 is TGTGCCAGCAGTGGGACAGGGGTTAACTATGGCTACACCTTC.